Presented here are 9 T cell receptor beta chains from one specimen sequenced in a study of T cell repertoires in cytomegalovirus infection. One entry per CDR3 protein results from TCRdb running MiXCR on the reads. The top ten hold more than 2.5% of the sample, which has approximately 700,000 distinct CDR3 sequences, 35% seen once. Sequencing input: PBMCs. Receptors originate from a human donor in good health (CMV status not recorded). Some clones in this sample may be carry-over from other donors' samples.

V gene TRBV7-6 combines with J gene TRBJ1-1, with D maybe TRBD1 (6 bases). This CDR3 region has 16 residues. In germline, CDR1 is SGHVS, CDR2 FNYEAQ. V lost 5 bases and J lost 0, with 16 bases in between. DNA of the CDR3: TGTGCCAGCAGCCTTGGGGGGGGCTACATGAACACTGAAGCTTTCTTT. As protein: CASSLGGGYMNTEAFF. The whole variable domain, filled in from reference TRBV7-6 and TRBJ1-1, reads GAGVSQSPRYKVTKRGQDVALRCDPISGHVSLYWYRQALGQGPEFLTYFNYEAQQDKSGLPNDRFSAERPEGSISTLTIQRTEQRDSAMYRCASSLGGGYMNTEAFFGQGTRLTVV.

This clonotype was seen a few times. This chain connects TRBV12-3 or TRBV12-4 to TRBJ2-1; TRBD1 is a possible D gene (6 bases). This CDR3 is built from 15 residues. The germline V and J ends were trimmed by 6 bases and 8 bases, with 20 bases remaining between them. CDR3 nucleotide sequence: TGTGCCAGCAGATCGTCGGAACAGGGTTCGGATGAGCAGTTCTTC. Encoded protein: CASRSSEQGSDEQFF.

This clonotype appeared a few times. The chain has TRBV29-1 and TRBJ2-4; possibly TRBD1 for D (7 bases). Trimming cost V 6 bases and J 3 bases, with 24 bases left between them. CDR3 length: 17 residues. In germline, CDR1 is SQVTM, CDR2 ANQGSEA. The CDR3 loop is CSVPLPGGGVDKNIQYF. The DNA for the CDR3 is TGCAGCGTCCCTCTGCCAGGGGGAGGTGTTGACAAAAACATTCAGTACTTC.

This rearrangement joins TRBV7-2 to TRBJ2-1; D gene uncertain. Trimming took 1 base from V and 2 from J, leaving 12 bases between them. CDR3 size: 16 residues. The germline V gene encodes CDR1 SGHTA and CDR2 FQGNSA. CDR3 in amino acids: CASSLDRTATYNEQFF. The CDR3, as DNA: TGTGCCAGCAGCTTAGATCGGACCGCAACCTACAATGAGCAGTTCTTC.

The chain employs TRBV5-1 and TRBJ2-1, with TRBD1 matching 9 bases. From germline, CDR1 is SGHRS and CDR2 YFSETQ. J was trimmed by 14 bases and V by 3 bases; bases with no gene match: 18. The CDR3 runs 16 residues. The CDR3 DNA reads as TGCGCCAGCAGCTCCCTTGGCCGGGACAGGGAAAGGGGTGAGTTCTTC. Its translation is CASSSLGRDRERGEFF.

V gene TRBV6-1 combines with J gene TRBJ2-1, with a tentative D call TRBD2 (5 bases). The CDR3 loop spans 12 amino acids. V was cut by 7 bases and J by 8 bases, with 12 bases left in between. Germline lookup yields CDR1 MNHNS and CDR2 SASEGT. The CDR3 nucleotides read TGTGCCAGCACGGTCTGGGGAGATGAGCAGTTCTTC. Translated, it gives CASTVWGDEQFF.

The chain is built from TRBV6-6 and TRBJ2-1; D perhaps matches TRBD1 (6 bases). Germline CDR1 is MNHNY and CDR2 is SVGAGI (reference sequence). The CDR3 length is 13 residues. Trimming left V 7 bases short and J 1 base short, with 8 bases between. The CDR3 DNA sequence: TGTGCCAGCACTCAGGGGTCCTACAATGAGCAGTTCTTC. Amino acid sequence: CASTQGSYNEQFF.

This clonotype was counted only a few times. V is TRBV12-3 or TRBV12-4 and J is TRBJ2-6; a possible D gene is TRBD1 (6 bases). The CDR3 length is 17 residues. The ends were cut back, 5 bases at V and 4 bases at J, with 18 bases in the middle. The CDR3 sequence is CASSATGPSSGANVLTF. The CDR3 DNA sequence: TGTGCCAGCAGTGCGACAGGTCCGTCTTCAGGGGCCAACGTCCTGACTTTC.

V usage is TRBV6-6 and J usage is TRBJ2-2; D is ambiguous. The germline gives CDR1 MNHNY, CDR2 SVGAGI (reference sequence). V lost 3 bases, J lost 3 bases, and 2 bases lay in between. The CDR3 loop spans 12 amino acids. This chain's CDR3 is CASSYYTGELFF. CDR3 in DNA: TGTGCCAGCAGTTATTACACCGGGGAGCTGTTTTTT.